The 14 T cell receptor beta chains below were found in one sample sequenced in a study of blood T cells in healthy people across ages. Sample-barcoded 5' priming and a J-beta primer mix drove a second PCR of about 6 to 11 cycles. One entry per CDR3 protein, called by TCRdb with MiXCR from the 5' RACE reads. The sample holds 1.5 million to 2 million distinct CDR3 sequences, 34% seen once. Sequencing was performed on blood. Source of these receptors: a woman aged 25 to 45 in good health.

This clonotype was seen more than once but under ten times. The chain couples TRBV20-1 to TRBJ2-2; unclear D gene. The CDR3 loop spans 13 amino acids. CDR1 DFQATT and CDR2 SNEGSKA come from the germline V gene (reference sequence). V shed 5 bases and J shed 3 bases, with 10 bases lying between them. CDR3 coding DNA: TGCAGTGCTGCGCCAGGTTACACCGGGGAGCTGTTTTTT. Residues: CSAAPGYTGELFF.

This clonotype was seen a handful of times. The gene calls are TRBV6-5 and TRBJ1-1, with D perhaps matching TRBD1 (5 bases). CDR3 length: 14 residues. Germline V gene lookup returns CDR1 MNHEY and CDR2 SVGAGI. The V end was cut by 0 bases, the J end by 6 bases, with 11 bases between. This CDR3 is CASSYSYAGPEAFF. CDR3 coding DNA: TGTGCCAGCAGTTACTCTTACGCAGGGCCTGAAGCTTTCTTT.

This clonotype was counted at least ten times. The V call is TRBV11-3, the J call TRBJ2-5; D unclear. In germline, CDR1 is SGHNT, CDR2 YENEEA. Trimming removed 1 base at V and 5 bases at J, with 5 bases between. The CDR3 has 12 amino acids. DNA for the CDR3: TGTGCCAGCAGCTTAGGTTTGGAGACCCAGTACTTC. This encodes CASSLGLETQYF.

The gene calls are TRBV7-3 and TRBJ1-1; D ambiguous. The germline V and J ends were trimmed by 0 bases and 6 bases, with 8 bases remaining between them. Germline CDR1 SGHTA, CDR2 FQGTGA. The CDR3 covers 13 residues. CDR3 loop: CASSLTAEAEAFF. The DNA of the CDR3 is TGTGCCAGCAGCTTAACCGCAGAAGCTGAAGCTTTCTTT.

In its sample, this clonotype was seen many times. The chain combines TRBV7-3 with TRBJ2-1, with TRBD2 as a possible D gene (5 bases). The CDR3 length is 14 residues. Trimming cost V 5 bases and J 6 bases, with 14 bases left between them. The germline gives CDR1 SGHTA, CDR2 FQGTGA. CDR3 nucleotide sequence: TGTGCCAGCAGCGCCTCGGGAAGGCGCAATGAGCAGTTCTTC. This codes for CASSASGRRNEQFF.

This clonotype has more than one count but fewer than ten. The chain carries TRBV20-1 and TRBJ2-3; 8 nucleotides align to TRBD1. Unmatched junction bases numbered 19, after V lost 7 bases and J lost 4 bases. The CDR3 has 17 residues. CDR1 DFQATT and CDR2 SNEGSKA come from the germline V gene (reference sequence). The CDR3 sequence: CSVTARGVRGPSDTQYF. CDR3 DNA sequence: TGCAGTGTGACGGCACGCGGGGTCAGGGGGCCGTCAGATACGCAGTATTTT.

J is TRBJ1-1 and V is TRBV6-1; D may be TRBD1 (6 bases). V was clipped by 6 bases and J by 10 bases, with 15 bases between them. Germline V CDR1 and CDR2: MNHNS, SASEGT. The CDR3 consists of 12 residues. The CDR3, as DNA: TGTGCCAGCAGAGAACGGGGGCGGGGAGCTTTCTTT. It encodes CASRERGRGAFF.

Note on this clonotype: As the CDR3 is not closed by the conserved phenylalanine or tryptophan, this likely results from a read error. The J gene is TRBJ2-5, the V gene TRBV3-1; 8 positions match TRBD1. Germline lookup yields CDR1 LGHDT and CDR2 YNNKEL (reference sequence). The CDR3 loop spans 17 amino acids. After removal of 1 base from V and 1 base from J, the junction contained 8 bases not matched to a gene. CDR3 sequence: CASSQGLTGTGQETQYG. The CDR3 DNA reads TGTGCCAGCAGCCAAGGCTTGACCGGGACAGGCCAAGAGACCCAGTACGGC.

The rearrangement links TRBV20-1 to TRBJ1-2; D is perhaps TRBD1 (6 bases). Looked up from germline, CDR1 is DFQATT and CDR2 is SNEGSKA (reference sequence). This CDR3 has 13 amino acids. Between the trimmed V and J ends, which lost 1 base and 8 bases, there was a span of 14 bases. The CDR3 region is CSARVRGQGGYTF. CDR3 nucleotide sequence: TGCAGTGCTAGAGTCAGGGGCCAGGGCGGCTACACCTTC.

V gene TRBV20-1 combines with J gene TRBJ1-2; 8 bases match TRBD1. V was clipped by 5 bases and J by 10 bases; unmatched bases: 9. Germline V gene sequence: CDR1 DFQATT, CDR2 SNEGSKA (reference sequence). This CDR3 is built from 12 residues. The CDR3 is CSASPTGVYYTF. The CDR3 DNA follows: TGCAGTGCTTCTCCGACAGGGGTCTACTACACCTTC.

This clonotype was counted ten times or more. J is TRBJ1-6 and V is TRBV20-1, with D unclear. CDR1 and CDR2 (germline): DFQATT, SNEGSKA (reference sequence). This CDR3 comprises 15 residues. V was cut by 8 bases and J by 4 bases, with 18 bases left in between. Written as DNA, the CDR3 is TGCAGTCAGTTCAGTCCTGGGGTATATAATTCACCCCTCCACTTT. This sequence encodes CSQFSPGVYNSPLHF.

V gene TRBV7-9 combines with J gene TRBJ2-5, with D possibly called TRBD1 or TRBD2 (5 bases each). This CDR3 contains 16 residues. The V end lost 1 base, the J end lost 12 bases, and 24 bases lay between the germline ends. The germline CDR1 and CDR2 sequences are SEHNR and FQNEAQ (reference sequence). CDR3 nucleotides: TGTGCCAGCAGCTTAGGAGGACAAGTCAGGGCAGCGGTCAAGTACTTC. Protein sequence: CASSLGGQVRAAVKYF.

The V call is TRBV5-1, the J call TRBJ2-6; D ambiguous. This CDR3 has 15 residues. Per germline, CDR1 SGHRS and CDR2 YFSETQ. V lost 3 bases and J lost 1, with 8 bases in between. CDR3 region: CASSYFQSGANVLTF. The CDR3 DNA follows: TGCGCCAGCAGCTACTTCCAATCTGGGGCCAACGTCCTGACTTTC.

This clonotype was picked up a small number of times. This chain links TRBV5-1 with TRBJ2-3; TRBD1 is a possible D gene (6 bases). The germline V gene has CDR1 SGHRS and CDR2 YFSETQ. The CDR3 has 18 amino acids. Trimming removed 7 bases from V and 4 bases from J, with 28 bases in between. CDR3 sequence: CASPTPRLRGAGADTQYF. The CDR3 nucleotides read TGCGCCAGCCCTACCCCCCGTTTACGGGGCGCAGGGGCAGATACGCAGTATTTT.